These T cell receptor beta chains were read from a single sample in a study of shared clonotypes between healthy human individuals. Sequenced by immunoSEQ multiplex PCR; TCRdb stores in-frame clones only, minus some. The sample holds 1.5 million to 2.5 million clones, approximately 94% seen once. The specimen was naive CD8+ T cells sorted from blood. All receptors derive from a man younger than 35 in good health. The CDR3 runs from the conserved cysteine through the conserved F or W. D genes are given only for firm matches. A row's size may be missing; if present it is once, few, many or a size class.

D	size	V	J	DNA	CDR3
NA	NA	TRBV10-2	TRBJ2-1	TGCGCCAGCAGTGAGGGAAGGGGCAATGAGCAGTTCTTC	CASSEGRGNEQFF
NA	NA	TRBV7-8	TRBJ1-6	TGTGCCAGCAGCTTAGAGCGGTGGTCCTATAATTCACCCCTCCACTTT	CASSLERWSYNSPLHF
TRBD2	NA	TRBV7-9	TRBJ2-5	TGTGCCAGCAGCTTACCTTTAGCGGGAGTAGCCGGGGAGACCCAGTACTTC	CASSLPLAGVAGETQYF
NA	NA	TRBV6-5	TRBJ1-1	TGTGCCAGCAGTTACGTCGCAGGGGATGAAGCTTTCTTT	CASSYVAGDEAFF
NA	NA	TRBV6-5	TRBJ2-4	TGTGCCAGCAGCCCCGGTTGGGGAGCCAAAAACATTCAGTACTTC	CASSPGWGAKNIQYF
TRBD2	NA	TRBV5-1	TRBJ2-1	TGCGCCAGCAGCTTGTGGGGACTAGCGAGCGACTTTAATGAGCAGTTCTTC	CASSLWGLASDFNEQFF
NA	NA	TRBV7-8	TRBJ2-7	TGTGCCAGCAGCTTAGGAAGGCTCTCCTACGAGCAGTACTTC	CASSLGRLSYEQYF
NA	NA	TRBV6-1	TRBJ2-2	TGTGCCAGCAGTGAATTTCGGACAGCCACCGGGGAGCTGTTTTTT	CASSEFRTATGELFF
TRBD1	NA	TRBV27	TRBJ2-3	TGTGCCAGCAGTTCCCCAACAGGGGAGACTAGCACAGATACGCAGTATTTT	CASSSPTGETSTDTQYF
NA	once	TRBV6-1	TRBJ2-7	TGTGCCAGTGCGGGGACTTCCTACGAGCAGTACTTC	CASAGTSYEQYF
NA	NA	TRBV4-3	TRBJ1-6	TGCGCCAGCAGCCAAGAGTCCCAGGGGATAGATAATTCACCCCTCCACTTT	CASSQESQGIDNSPLHF
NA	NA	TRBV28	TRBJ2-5	TGTGCCAGCAGTTCCCCCCTCGCGGATCAAGAGACCCAGTACTTC	CASSSPLADQETQYF
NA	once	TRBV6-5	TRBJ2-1	TGTGCCAGCAGTAGGACTGCCGGCAATGAGCAGTTCTTC	CASSRTAGNEQFF
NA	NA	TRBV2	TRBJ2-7	TGTGCCAGCACCCTGGGGGCAGCTCTAGAGCAGTACTTC	CASTLGAALEQYF
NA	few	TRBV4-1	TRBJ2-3	TGCGCCAGCAGCCAAGGTTTCTCGGTTTACACAGATACGCAGTATTTT	CASSQGFSVYTDTQYF
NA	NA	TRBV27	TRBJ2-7	TGTGCCAGCAGTTCCCCCGGGACCCACTACGAGCAGTACTTC	CASSSPGTHYEQYF
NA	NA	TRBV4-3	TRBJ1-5	TGCGCCAGCAGCCAAGATTCCGGCGTAAATCAGCCCCAGCATTTT	CASSQDSGVNQPQHF
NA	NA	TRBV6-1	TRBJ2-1	TGTGCCAGCAGTGAATGGGATGGTGAGCAGTTCTTC	CASSEWDGEQFF
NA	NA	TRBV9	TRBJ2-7	TGTGCCAGCAGCCCCATTCCCGACAAAACCTACGAGCAGTACTTC	CASSPIPDKTYEQYF
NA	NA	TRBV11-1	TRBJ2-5	TGTGCCAGCAGCTTGGGTTGGACGGATCAAGAGACCCAGTACTTC	CASSLGWTDQETQYF
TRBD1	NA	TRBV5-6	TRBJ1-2	TGTGCCAGCAGCGCAGGGGGTTTCCCGGGCTACACCTTC	CASSAGGFPGYTF
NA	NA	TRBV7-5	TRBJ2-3	TGTGCCAGAAGCAAGGACTCTTCTAGCACAGATACGCAGTATTTT	CARSKDSSSTDTQYF
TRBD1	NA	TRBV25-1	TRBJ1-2	TGTGCCAGCAGTGACCGTGGACAGGGGATTGGCTACACCTTC	CASSDRGQGIGYTF
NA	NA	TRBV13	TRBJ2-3	TGTGCCAGCAGCTTAGGCCGCACAGATACGCAGTATTTT	CASSLGRTDTQYF
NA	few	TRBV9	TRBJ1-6	TGTGCCAGCAGCGCTCTGTGGGGAGATTCACCCCTCCACTTT	CASSALWGDSPLHF
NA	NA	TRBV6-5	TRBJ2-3	TGTGCCAGCAGTTACGACGGGAGCACAGATACGCAGTATTTT	CASSYDGSTDTQYF
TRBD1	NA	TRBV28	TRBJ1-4	TGTGCCAGCAGTTTACGGGACAGGGTTGAAGGACTGTTTTTT	CASSLRDRVEGLFF
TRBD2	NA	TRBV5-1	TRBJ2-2	TGCGCCAGCAGCTCGGATCGGGGGGCCGGGGAGCTGTTTTTT	CASSSDRGAGELFF
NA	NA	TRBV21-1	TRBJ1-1	TGTGCCAGCAGTAATTTTATAGCAATTCGCACTGAAGCTTTCTTT	CASSNFIAIRTEAFF
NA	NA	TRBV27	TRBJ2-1	TGTGCCAGCGGGCCCACCCGGGACATCCTGTACAATGAGCAGTTCTTC	CASGPTRDILYNEQFF
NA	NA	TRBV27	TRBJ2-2	TGTGCCAGCAGTTTCGAGCCCGCCGAGGAGCTGTTTTTT	CASSFEPAEELFF
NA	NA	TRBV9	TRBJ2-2	TGTGCCAGCAGCCAAGGATCTAGTGCCGGGGAGCTGTTTTTT	CASSQGSSAGELFF
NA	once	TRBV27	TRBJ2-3	TGTGCCAGCAGTAGTAACCCCTCTGGCACAGATACGCAGTATTTT	CASSSNPSGTDTQYF